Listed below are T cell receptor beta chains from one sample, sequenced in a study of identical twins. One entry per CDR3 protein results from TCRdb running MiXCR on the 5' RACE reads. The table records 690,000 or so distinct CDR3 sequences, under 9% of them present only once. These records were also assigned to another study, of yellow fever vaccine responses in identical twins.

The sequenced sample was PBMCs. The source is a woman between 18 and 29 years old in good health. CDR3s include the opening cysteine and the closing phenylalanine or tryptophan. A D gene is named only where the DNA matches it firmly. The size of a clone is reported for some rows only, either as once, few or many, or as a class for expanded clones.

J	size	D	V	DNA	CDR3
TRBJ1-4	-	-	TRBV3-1	TGTGCCAGCAGCTTGCGTATGACAGCGCTTAATGAAAAACTGTTTTTT	CASSLRMTALNEKLFF
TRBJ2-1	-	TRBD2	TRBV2	TGTGCCAGTCATAATGGACTAGGGTTCTACAATGAGCAGTTCTTC	CASHNGLGFYNEQFF
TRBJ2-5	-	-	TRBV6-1	TGTGCCAGCAGTGAAATAGGCGGGGCGAAAGAGACCCAGTACTTC	CASSEIGGAKETQYF
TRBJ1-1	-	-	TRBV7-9	TGTGCCAGCAGCTTAGTCGGGGCTGGGACGAACACTGAAGCTTTCTTT	CASSLVGAGTNTEAFF
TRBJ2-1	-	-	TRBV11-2	TGTGCCAGCAGCTTAGATTCGGCCCACAATGAGCAGTTCTTC	CASSLDSAHNEQFF
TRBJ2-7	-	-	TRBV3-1	TGTGCCAGCAGCCAAGATGACCTCTACGAGCAGTACTTC	CASSQDDLYEQYF
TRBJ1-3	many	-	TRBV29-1	TGCAGCGTTACTGAGGGAAACACCATATATTTT	CSVTEGNTIYF
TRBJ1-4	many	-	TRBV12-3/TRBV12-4	TGTGCCAGCAGTTTAGCGCGTGCAACTAATGAAAAACTGTTTTTT	CASSLARATNEKLFF
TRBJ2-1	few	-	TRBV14	TGTGCCAGCAGCCACAGGTATTTCGGCTCCTACAATGAGCAGTTCTTC	CASSHRYFGSYNEQFF
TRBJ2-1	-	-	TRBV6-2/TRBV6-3	TGTGCCAGCAGTTATAGTGGGGGTAGAACCTACAATGAGCAGTTCTTC	CASSYSGGRTYNEQFF
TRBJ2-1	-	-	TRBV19	TGTGCCAGTAGGGCATCATTTGGCAATGAGCAGTTCTTC	CASRASFGNEQFF
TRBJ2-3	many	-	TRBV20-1	TGCAGTGCACCTAGCGGCACAGATACGCAGTATTTT	CSAPSGTDTQYF
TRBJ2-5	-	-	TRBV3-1	TGTGCCAGCAGCCAAGGGCAGGGTGGGGAGACCCAGTACTTC	CASSQGQGGETQYF
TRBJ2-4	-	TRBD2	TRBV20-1	TGCAGTGCTAGAACCTTCCTAGCGGGAGTGGGAAACATTCAGTACTTC	CSARTFLAGVGNIQYF
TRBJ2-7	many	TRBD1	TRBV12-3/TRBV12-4	TGTGCCAGCAGTCCGACAGGGGCCGAGCAGTACTTC	CASSPTGAEQYF
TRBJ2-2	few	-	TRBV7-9	TGTGCCAGCAGCTTAGCCGGGTACGGCACCGGGGAGCTGTTTTTT	CASSLAGYGTGELFF
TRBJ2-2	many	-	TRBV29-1	TGCAGCGTTGATTCACGTAACACCGGGGAGCTGTTTTTT	CSVDSRNTGELFF
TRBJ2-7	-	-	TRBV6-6	TGTGCCAGCAGTTCTGAGGGCTTCTACGAGCAGTACTTC	CASSSEGFYEQYF
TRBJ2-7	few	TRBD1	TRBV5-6	TGTGCCAGCAGCTTGGGGGACAGGGCCCGGGACGAGCAGTACTTC	CASSLGDRARDEQYF
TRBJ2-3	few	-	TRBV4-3	TGCGCCAGCAGCCAAGATTGGGCCGGGGAAGGGAGCACAGATACGCAGTATTTT	CASSQDWAGEGSTDTQYF
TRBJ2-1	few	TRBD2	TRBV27	TGTGCCAGCAGCTCTAGCGGGGAAATATACAATGAGCAGTTCTTC	CASSSSGEIYNEQFF
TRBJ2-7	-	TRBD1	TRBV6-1	TGTGCCAGCAGCATGGGAGGGGACAGGGCTGATGAGCAGTACTTC	CASSMGGDRADEQYF
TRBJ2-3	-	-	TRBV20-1	TGCAGTGCCCTCAGGCGCGGGCTCGGAACTAGCACAGATACGCAGTATTTT	CSALRRGLGTSTDTQYF
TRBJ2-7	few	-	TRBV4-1	TGCGCCAGCAGCCTCAGACAGGCGTCCTACGAGCAGTACTTC	CASSLRQASYEQYF
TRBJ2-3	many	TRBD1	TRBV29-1	TGCAGCGAAAGGACAGGGGTTGGCACAGATACGCAGTATTTT	CSERTGVGTDTQYF
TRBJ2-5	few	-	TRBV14	TGTGCCAGCAGCCAAAAGATTCAGGGATTGTTGGAGACCCAGTACTTC	CASSQKIQGLLETQYF
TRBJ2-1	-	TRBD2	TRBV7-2	TGTGCCAGCAGCAGCCGGGACTATTACAATGAGCAGTTCTTC	CASSSRDYYNEQFF
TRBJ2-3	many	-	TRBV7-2	TGTGCCAGCAGCTTAGGACCCACGGGAGATACGCAGTATTTT	CASSLGPTGDTQYF
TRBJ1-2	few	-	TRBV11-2	TGTGCCAGCAGCTTAGATCCCGGGGCACCTTATGGCTACACCTTC	CASSLDPGAPYGYTF
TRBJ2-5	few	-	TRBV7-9	TGTGCCAGCGAATCCTCGTGGGCTGACGAACAAGAGACCCAGTACTTC	CASESSWADEQETQYF
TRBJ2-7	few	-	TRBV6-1	TGTGCCAGCAGTGAATGGGCGGAAACGGCCTACGAGCAGTACTTC	CASSEWAETAYEQYF
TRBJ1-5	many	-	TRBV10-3	TGTGCCATCAGTCGGGGGGCCGGAGAGCCCCAGCATTTT	CAISRGAGEPQHF
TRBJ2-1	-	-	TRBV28	TGTGCCAGCAGTTCTGCCCGCGTTCAGTTCTTC	CASSSARVQFF
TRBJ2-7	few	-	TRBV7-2	TGTGCCAGCAGCGGGATATACGAGCAGTACTTC	CASSGIYEQYF
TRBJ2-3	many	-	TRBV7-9	TGTGCCAGCAGTCCGGCAGGGACAGATACGCAGTATTTT	CASSPAGTDTQYF
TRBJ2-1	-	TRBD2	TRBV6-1	TGTGCCAGCAGTAGAACTAGCGGGGTCGATGAGCAGTTCTTC	CASSRTSGVDEQFF
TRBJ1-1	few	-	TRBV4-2	TGTGCCAGCAGCCAAGAGGGGGTAACTGAAGCTTTCTTT	CASSQEGVTEAFF
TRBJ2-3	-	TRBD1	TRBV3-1	TGTGCCAGCAGCCACGAAAACAGGGGGGAATTCAAATATACGCAGTATTTT	CASSHENRGEFKYTQYF
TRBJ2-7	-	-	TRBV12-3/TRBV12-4	TGTGCCAGCAGCCGCCGGGGGACGTCGTACGAGCAGTACTTC	CASSRRGTSYEQYF
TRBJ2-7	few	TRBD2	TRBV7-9	TGTGCCAGCAGCCCGGGCATGAGCGGGATCTCCTACGAGCAGTACTTC	CASSPGMSGISYEQYF
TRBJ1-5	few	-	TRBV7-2	TGTGCCAGCAGCTTACAGTGGGGTATGGATCAGCCCCAGCATTTT	CASSLQWGMDQPQHF
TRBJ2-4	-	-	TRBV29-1	TGCAGCCTAAACGGGCTAGCCAAAAACATTCAGTACTTC	CSLNGLAKNIQYF
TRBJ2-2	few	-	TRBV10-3	TGTGCCATCAGTGAGTCCGGACAGACCGGGGAGCTGTTTTTT	CAISESGQTGELFF
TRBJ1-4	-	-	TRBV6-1	TGTGCCAGCAGGGCAAGGGGGGGAAATGAAAAACTGTTTTTT	CASRARGGNEKLFF